This record concerns one TCR beta chain sequence. This sample is part of a study of immune evolution from preneoplasia to lung adenocarcinoma. Germline V gives CDR1 KGHSH, CDR2 LQKENI. The CDR3 covers 15 residues. V was cut by 3 bases and J by 3 bases, with 12 bases left in between. Data came from immunoSEQ multiplex PCR; TCRdb stores just in-frame clones and leaves some out. The sample includes roughly 3,400 clones, 82% of them seen just once. The TCR sequence derives from a person aged 70 to 80 with invasive lung adenocarcinoma. The gene calls are TRBV18 and TRBJ1-5; no firm D call. Sequenced material: FFPE invasive lung adenocarcinoma tissue. The CDR3 coding sequence is TGTGCCAGCTCACCTCGGGGTCGGACCAATCAGCCCCAGCATTTT. It translates to CASSPRGRTNQPQHF.